This paragraph reports one T cell receptor (beta chain). TCRdb keeps only in-frame clones here, not all; method: immunoSEQ multiplex PCR. The sample lists about 41,000 clones; approximately 95% were seen once. The data derive from a study of T cell clonotyping in hematopoietic cell transplantation. This receptor was obtained from a man younger than 40 in good health. Some clones in this sample may be carry-over from other donors' samples. Sequencing was performed on peripheral blood mononuclear cells.

For the CDR3, the DNA is TGTGCCAGCAGCTTTTCAGTAGGGAGGGTCTACACCTTC. Translated, it gives CASSFSVGRVYTF. The chain carries TRBV7-8 and TRBJ1-2, with D uncertain. The length of the CDR3 is 13 residues. Per the germline V gene, CDR1 is SGHVS and CDR2 is FQNEAQ. The germline V and J ends were trimmed by 3 bases and 10 bases, with 15 bases remaining between them. The variable domain in full, completed from reference TRBV7-8 and TRBJ1-2, reads GAGVSQSPRYKVAKRGQDVALRCDPISGHVSLFWYQQALGQGPEFLTYFQNEAQLDKSGLPSDRFFAERPEGSVSTLKIQRTQQEDSAVYLCASSFSVGRVYTFGSGTRLTVV.